Following are 8 T cell receptor beta chains from one sample sequenced in a study of CD8+CD57+ T cells in acquired aplastic anemia. For CDR3 and TCR beta VDJ profiling, genomic DNA was the template used. In TCRdb, the reads were re-called with MiXCR into one record per CDR3 protein. The data contain around 250,000 distinct CDR3 sequences, 45% to 65% of them singletons. Material: sorted CD4+, CD8+, or CD8+CD57+ T cells (not recorded which) from PBMCs. These receptors all stem from a human donor with severe aplastic anemia or a healthy control (not recorded which).

This clonotype was detected a few times. The chain recombines TRBV7-9 with TRBJ2-1; TRBD1 aligns across 8 bases. The J segment lost 3 bases and the V segment lost 2 bases, leaving 3 bases of the junction unmatched. Germline V gene sequence: CDR1 SEHNR, CDR2 FQNEAQ (reference sequence). The CDR3 runs 15 residues. CDR3 residues: CASSLRTGIYNEQFF. The CDR3 nucleotides read TGTGCCAGCAGCTTACGGACAGGGATCTACAATGAGCAGTTCTTC.

This clonotype was observed at least ten times. The chain recombines TRBV20-1 with TRBJ1-5; D remains ambiguous. Germline V lookup: CDR1 DFQATT, CDR2 SNEGSKA (reference sequence). V shed 3 bases and J shed 8 bases, with 8 bases lying between them. This CDR3 has 11 residues. The chain's CDR3 is CSARAGEPQHF. The CDR3 DNA sequence: TGCAGTGCTAGGGCCGGAGAGCCCCAGCATTTT.

Here the CDR3 reads CASSRTGTHTEAFF. The CDR3, as DNA: TGTGCCAGTTCTCGGACAGGGACCCACACTGAAGCTTTCTTT. The chain employs TRBV19 and TRBJ1-1, with 8 positions matching TRBD1. Per the germline V gene, CDR1 is LNHDA and CDR2 is SQIVND (reference sequence). The CDR3 is 14 residues long. J gave up 3 bases and V 8 bases, and 8 bases lay outside the gene matches. Together with reference TRBV19 and TRBJ1-1, the CDR3 gives the full variable domain: DGGITQSPKYLFRKEGQNVTLSCEQNLNHDAMYWYRQDPGQGLRLIYYSQIVNDFQKGDIAEGYSVSREKKESFPLTVTSAQKNPTAFYLCASSRTGTHTEAFFGQGTRLTVV.

For this clonotype: The junction shows a germline mismatch at one end, possibly a read error. The V gene is TRBV11-2, the J gene TRBJ1-3; TRBD1 is a possible D gene (5 bases). The CDR3 is 16 residues long. Germline-derived CDR1 and CDR2 are SGHAT and FQNNGV. CDR3 residues: CASSSGTTTSRNTICF. The CDR3 DNA reads TGTGCCAGCAGCTCCGGGACTACTACCTCCAGAAACACCATATGTTTT. The full variable domain, its missing parts supplied by reference TRBV11-2 and TRBJ1-3, is EAGVAQSPRYKIIEKRQSVAFWCNPISGHATLYWYQQILGQGPKLLIQFQNNGVVDDSQLPKDRFSAERLKGVDSTLKIQPAKLEDSAVYLCASSSGTTTSRNTICFGEGSWLTVV.

The chain is built from TRBV18 and TRBJ2-7; 9 bases agree with TRBD2. Per the germline V gene, CDR1 is KGHSH and CDR2 is LQKENI. This CDR3 region has 15 residues. V was clipped by 4 bases and J by 7 bases; unmatched bases: 11. The CDR3 here is CASSLTGLASGEQYF. CDR3 in DNA: TGTGCCAGCTCACTCACGGGACTAGCTTCGGGGGAGCAGTACTTC. The full variable domain, rest sourced from reference TRBV18 and TRBJ2-7, is NAGVMQNPRHLVRRRGQEARLRCSPMKGHSHVYWYRQLPEEGLKFMVYLQKENIIDESGMPKERFSAEFPKEGPSILRIQQVVRGDSAAYFCASSLTGLASGEQYFGPGTRLTVT.

This clonotype was detected only a few times. This chain links TRBV5-1 with TRBJ2-3; D is possibly TRBD1 (7 bases). Deletions cut 3 bases from V and 3 bases from J, with 17 bases between. Germline values: CDR1 SGHRS, CDR2 YFSETQ. This CDR3 comprises 16 residues. The CDR3 spells CASSWRGYRGTDTQYF. Here the CDR3 DNA reads TGCGCCAGCAGCTGGAGGGGGTACAGGGGAACAGATACGCAGTATTTT.

The chain employs TRBV3-1 and TRBJ2-3; D uncertain. CDR1 is LGHDT and CDR2 is YNNKEL in the germline V gene (reference sequence). This CDR3 spans 15 amino acids. V was clipped by 7 bases and J by 3 bases, with 17 bases between them. CDR3 coding DNA: TGTGCCAGCAAAAAACGGTGGCCTGGGACAGATACGCAGTATTTT. Amino acids: CASKKRWPGTDTQYF.

The chain is built from TRBV24-1 and TRBJ1-2, with D possibly TRBD1 on 5 matching bases. Germline CDR1 KGHDR, CDR2 SFDVKD. The V gene lost 3 bases and the J gene lost 8 bases, with 21 bases spanning the gap. CDR3 length: 16 amino acids. DNA of the CDR3: TGTGCCACCAGTGATGCCTCGGCAGGGCCCAGGGACGGCTACACCTTC. This codes for CATSDASAGPRDGYTF.